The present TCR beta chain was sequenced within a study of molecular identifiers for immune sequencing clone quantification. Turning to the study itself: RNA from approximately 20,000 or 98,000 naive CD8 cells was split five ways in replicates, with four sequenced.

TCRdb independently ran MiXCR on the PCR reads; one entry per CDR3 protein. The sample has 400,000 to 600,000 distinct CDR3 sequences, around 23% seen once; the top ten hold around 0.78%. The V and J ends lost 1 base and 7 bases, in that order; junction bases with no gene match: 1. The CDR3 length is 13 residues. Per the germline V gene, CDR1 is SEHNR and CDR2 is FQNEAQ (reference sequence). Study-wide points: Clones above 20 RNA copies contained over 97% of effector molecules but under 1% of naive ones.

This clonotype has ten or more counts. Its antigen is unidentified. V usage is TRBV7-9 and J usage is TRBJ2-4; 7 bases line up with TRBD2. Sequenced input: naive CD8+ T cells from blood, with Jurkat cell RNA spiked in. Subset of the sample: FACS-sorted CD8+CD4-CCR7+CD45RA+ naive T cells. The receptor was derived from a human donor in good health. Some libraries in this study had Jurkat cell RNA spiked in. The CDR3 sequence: CASSLGGSNIQYF. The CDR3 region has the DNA TGTGCCAGCAGCTTAGGCGGGAGCAACATTCAGTACTTC.